The sequence of this TCR beta chain was determined in a study of blood T cell repertoires in COVID-19. Study-wide context: Nucleic acid was either cDNA or gDNA, and it came from T cells, B-cell-depleted T cells, or PBMCs.

The data were produced by immunoSEQ multiplex PCR, yet TCRdb's version contains in-frame clones alone and is incomplete. The sample shows 53,000 or so clones, over 70% of them seen only once. This clone was picked up a small number of times. Trimming at V came to 4 bases and at J to 5 bases, leaving 3 bases not matched to a gene. The CDR3 extends over 13 amino acids. The V gene's germline CDR1 is ENHRY and CDR2 SYGVKD. This chain uses TRBV10-3 with TRBJ2-3, with TRBD1 matching over 7 bases. The sequencing sample was made of peripheral blood. The source of this sequence is a human donor with active or convalescent COVID-19. The donor label of this sample is uncertain. CDR3 region: CAISGQGGDTQYF. CDR3 in DNA: TGTGCCATCAGTGGACAGGGTGGAGATACGCAGTATTTT.